What follows is one T cell receptor beta chain and its context. Its specificity is not known. The data originate from a study of CD4 T cells in relation to SARS-CoV-2 and coronaviruses. The unexposed donors gave CD4+ T cells in about 2011-2018, prior to COVID-19. The cells were cultured for around ten days before CD4+ T cells were isolated. Unexposed-donor CD4+ T cells were probed with SARS-CoV-2 S/N and four cold-coronavirus spikes, cells permitting. Measured with immunoSEQ multiplex PCR; TCRdb has only the in-frame clones, and not every one. Counted here are 20,000 to 25,000 clones, less than 85% occurring once; the ten biggest clones make up roughly 17%. The sample comprised CD4+ T cells from PBMCs, cultured in vitro. This clonotype was sampled from a human donor in good health.

CDR3: CASSLGRTQETQYF. The CDR3 bases are TGCGCCAGCAGCTTGGGACGGACACAAGAGACCCAGTACTTC. The chain has TRBV5-1 and TRBJ2-5; TRBD1 is a possible D gene (5 bases). Per germline, CDR1 SGHRS and CDR2 YFSETQ. V lost 0 bases and J 2 bases, leaving 8 bases between the germline ends. The CDR3 totals 14 residues. Full variable domain (missing parts from reference TRBV5-1 and TRBJ2-5): KAGVTQTPRYLIKTRGQQVTLSCSPISGHRSVSWYQQTPGQGLQFLFEYFSETQRNKGNFPGRFSGRQFSNSRSEMNVSTLELGDSALYLCASSLGRTQETQYFGPGTRLLVL.